What follows are 32 T cell receptor beta chains derived from one specimen sequenced in a study of T cell repertoires in cytomegalovirus infection. These TCRs are of unknown antigen specificity. In TCRdb, the reads were re-called with MiXCR into one record per CDR3 protein. The sample consists of 700,000 to 900,000 distinct CDR3 sequences, 29% of them appearing once. The sample in question was cultured CD8+ T cells from PBMCs, obtained from culture after CMV antigen stimulation. The origin of the receptors is a human donor in good health (CMV status not recorded). Some clones in this sample may be carry-over from other donors' samples.

This clonotype has only a few counts. The rearrangement links TRBV12-3 or TRBV12-4 to TRBJ1-5; D not certain. Trimming took off 1 base at V and 7 bases at J, with 11 bases between the two ends. The length of the CDR3 is 14 residues. The CDR3 DNA reads TGTGCCAGCAGTTTAGGGTCGGCGGTACAGCCCCAGCATTTT. Protein product: CASSLGSAVQPQHF.

The chain is built from TRBV27 and TRBJ2-1; D is uncertain. The CDR3 contains 13 residues. V lost 3 bases and J 10 bases, leaving 13 bases between the germline ends. Germline V CDR1 and CDR2: MNHEY, SMNVEV (reference sequence). The CDR3 region is CASSFPGWKEQFF. The CDR3 bases are TGTGCCAGCAGTTTCCCGGGTTGGAAAGAGCAGTTCTTC.

The table lists this clonotype with a few counts. This chain uses TRBV6-2 or TRBV6-3 with TRBJ2-3; no reliable D call. There are 16 residues in the CDR3. Trimming took off 2 bases at V and 0 bases at J, with 12 bases between the two ends. The V gene's germline CDR1 is MNHEY and CDR2 SVGEGT. The CDR3, as DNA: TGTGCCAGCAGTTACCCCCACGACGCGAGCACAGATACGCAGTATTTT. Translating gives CASSYPHDASTDTQYF.

The gene calls are TRBV20-1 and TRBJ2-7, with 10 positions matching TRBD1. CDR1 and CDR2 (germline): DFQATT, SNEGSKA (reference sequence). J was trimmed by 4 bases and V by 6 bases; bases with no gene match: 6. CDR3 length equals 13 residues. CDR3 loop: CSAGTGEAYEQYV. CDR3 DNA sequence: TGCAGTGCGGGGACAGGGGAAGCGTACGAGCAGTACGTC.

This clonotype was seen more than once but under ten times. CDR3 sequence reads: CATSRDDGELFF. CDR3 nucleotide sequence: TGTGCCACCAGCAGAGATGATGGGGAACTGTTTTTT. The rearrangement joins TRBV15 to TRBJ1-4, with unresolved D. Trimming pared 0 bases from V and 12 bases from J, leaving 8 bases between. Germline V gene lookup returns CDR1 LNHNV and CDR2 YYDKDF (reference sequence). The CDR3 loop spans 12 amino acids.

This clonotype was observed many times. The chain carries TRBV7-8 and TRBJ2-5; a possible D gene is TRBD2 (6 bases). CDR3 size: 14 residues. Germline V CDR1 and CDR2: SGHVS, FQNEAQ. V was trimmed by 2 bases and J by 9 bases, leaving 16 bases between them. CDR3 protein: CASSLRASGEAQYF. The CDR3 coding sequence is TGTGCCAGCAGCTTACGGGCCTCTGGGGAGGCCCAGTACTTC.

The rearrangement links TRBV7-6 to TRBJ1-3; perhaps TRBD1 as D (5 bases). This CDR3 comprises 16 residues. V was pared by 1 base and J by 2 bases, with 12 bases between. Germline V CDR1 and CDR2: SGHVS, FNYEAQ. CDR3 residues: CASSLDSPGTGNTIYF. The CDR3 DNA reads as TGTGCCAGCAGCTTAGACTCTCCAGGGACTGGAAACACCATATATTTT.

This clonotype was seen more than once but under ten times. The V and J genes are TRBV29-1 and TRBJ1-1; the match to TRBD1 covers 9 bases. With 6 bases clipped from V and 0 bases from J, the junction kept 11 bases outside the gene matches. CDR3 length: 16 residues. Looked up from germline, CDR1 is SQVTM and CDR2 is ANQGSEA. CDR3 region: CSVNGQGRILNTEAFF. For the CDR3, the DNA is TGCAGCGTGAATGGACAGGGGCGAATATTGAACACTGAAGCTTTCTTT. Together with reference TRBV29-1 and TRBJ1-1, the CDR3 gives the full variable domain: SAVISQKPSRDICQRGTSLTIQCQVDSQVTMMFWYRQQPGQSLTLIATANQGSEATYESGFVIDKFPISRPNLTFSTLTVSNMSPEDSSIYLCSVNGQGRILNTEAFFGQGTRLTVV.

This clonotype was observed a handful of times. This chain joins TRBV7-2 and TRBJ2-7, with D possibly being TRBD2 (5 bases). Trimming pared 1 base from V and 7 bases from J, leaving 11 bases between. Per the germline V gene, CDR1 is SGHTA and CDR2 is FQGNSA. The CDR3 contains 13 residues. CDR3: CASSLGRSGEQYV. CDR3 bases: TGTGCCAGCAGCTTAGGGCGGTCGGGGGAGCAGTACGTC.

The chain couples TRBV7-9 to TRBJ2-7; D unclear. The V end was cut by 4 bases, the J end by 2 bases, with 15 bases between. The CDR3 covers 15 residues. Germline-derived CDR1 and CDR2 are SEHNR and FQNEAQ (reference sequence). The CDR3 DNA reads as TGTGCCAGCAGCTCCGGTGTGGGCGGTACCTACGAGCAGTACTTC. Translated: CASSSGVGGTYEQYF.

This chain uses TRBV10-3 with TRBJ1-2; D unresolved. The CDR3 runs to 12 residues. Per the germline V gene, CDR1 is ENHRY and CDR2 is SYGVKD. The V end lost 6 bases, the J end lost 8 bases, and 13 bases lay between the germline ends. CDR3 sequence: CAIRQVLEGYTF. The DNA for the CDR3 is TGTGCCATCAGGCAGGTACTCGAAGGCTACACCTTC.

V and J are TRBV27 and TRBJ2-7, with TRBD1 as a possible D gene (6 bases). V dropped 5 bases and J dropped 2 bases, with 13 bases sitting between them. Germline assignment: CDR1 MNHEY and CDR2 SMNVEV (reference sequence). This CDR3 comprises 14 residues. In DNA, the CDR3 is TGTGCCAGCAGTCCCTTGGCAGGGGCCTACGAGCAGTACGTC. It is translated as CASSPLAGAYEQYV.

There are a few counts of this clonotype. The rearrangement links TRBV6-5 to TRBJ2-7; maybe TRBD1 (6 bases). The germline V gene has CDR1 MNHEY and CDR2 SVGAGI. V lost 2 bases and J 0 bases, leaving 14 bases between the germline ends. The CDR3 is made up of 16 amino acids. The CDR3 sequence is CASSYERTAVSYEQYF. The CDR3 DNA reads TGTGCCAGCAGTTACGAACGGACAGCCGTCTCCTACGAGCAGTACTTC.

This clonotype was seen ten or more times. In nucleotides, the CDR3 is TGTGCCAGCAGCTTGGTGGGGGGTCAGCCCCAGCATTTT. It is translated as CASSLVGGQPQHF. The chain joins TRBV12-3 or TRBV12-4 to TRBJ1-5; D might be TRBD1 (5 bases). Between the trimmed V and J ends, which lost 6 bases and 6 bases, there was a span of 12 bases. The CDR3 length is 13 residues.

The table lists this clonotype with a few counts. This chain joins TRBV5-4 and TRBJ2-5; 7 bases align to TRBD1. This CDR3 is built from 17 residues. From germline, CDR1 is SGHNT and CDR2 YYREEE (reference sequence). The V gene end was trimmed by 1 base and the J gene end by 4 bases; junction bases not matched to a gene: 13. CDR3 sequence: CASSLRYEGAEAETQYF. The CDR3 bases are TGTGCCAGCAGCTTGAGGTACGAGGGGGCGGAAGCAGAGACCCAGTACTTC.

This chain connects TRBV10-3 to TRBJ2-7, with TRBD2 identical over 10 bases. Germline values: CDR1 ENHRY, CDR2 SYGVKD. V lost 0 bases and J lost 2; bases outside the gene matches: 4. The CDR3 sequence is 16 residues long. The CDR3 reads CAISESPSGGAYEQYV. In DNA, the CDR3 is TGTGCCATCAGTGAGTCCCCCAGCGGGGGGGCCTACGAGCAGTACGTC.

The chain joins TRBV19 to TRBJ2-1, with 10 bases matching TRBD1. Per germline, CDR1 LNHDA and CDR2 SQIVND (reference sequence). The CDR3 contains 15 residues. After removal of 7 bases from V and 7 bases from J, the junction contained 10 bases not matched to a gene. CDR3 in DNA: TGTGCCAGTAAAGGGGACAGGGGAAGTTGGAATGAGCAGTTCTTC. Protein: CASKGDRGSWNEQFF.

This chain joins TRBV7-9 and TRBJ1-4; tentative D call: TRBD1 (5 bases). The germline CDR1 and CDR2 sequences are SEHNR and FQNEAQ (reference sequence). This CDR3 contains 16 residues. The V gene lost 1 base and the J gene lost 0 bases, with 9 bases spanning the gap. Here the CDR3 DNA reads TGTGCCAGCAGCTTAGTCAGGGTAGCAACTAATGAAAAACTGTTTTTT. Translation gives CASSLVRVATNEKLFF.

This clonotype was counted only a few times. The chain joins TRBV7-6 to TRBJ1-4; D remains unclear. With 4 bases removed from V and 8 bases from J, the gap between germline ends came to 23 bases. From germline, CDR1 is SGHVS and CDR2 FNYEAQ. The CDR3 has 17 residues. The CDR3 sequence: CASSSSPGFVSWEKLFF. CDR3 DNA sequence: TGTGCCAGCAGCTCCTCACCCGGGTTCGTATCCTGGGAAAAACTGTTTTTT.

This clonotype was seen a single time. This chain uses TRBV9 with TRBJ2-7; 15 bases fit TRBD2. The CDR3 is made up of 16 amino acids. J was trimmed by 2 bases and V by 7 bases; bases with no gene match: 7. Germline CDR1 SGDLS, CDR2 YYNGEE. The CDR3 DNA follows: TGTGCCAGCCGCCCGGGACTAGCGGGGGGTCCCTACGAGCAGTACTTC. Protein sequence: CASRPGLAGGPYEQYF.

The chain uses TRBV5-4 and TRBJ1-1; D is perhaps TRBD1 (5 bases). CDR1 is SGHNT and CDR2 is YYREEE in the germline V gene (reference sequence). CDR3 length: 14 amino acids. Trimming removed 4 bases at V and 4 bases at J, with 14 bases between. The CDR3 loop reads CASSRGLGGTEAFF. The CDR3 DNA reads TGTGCCAGCAGCCGAGGTTTGGGGGGCACTGAAGCTTTCTTT.

The chain employs TRBV19 and TRBJ2-1; the match to TRBD1 covers 9 bases. Trimming at V came to 3 bases and at J to 5 bases, leaving 8 bases not matched to a gene. The CDR3 runs 16 residues. CDR1 LNHDA and CDR2 SQIVND come from the germline V gene (reference sequence). CDR3 nucleotides: TGTGCCAGTAGTATCCTCCGGGACAGGGTAAACAATGAGCAGTTCTTC. Its translation is CASSILRDRVNNEQFF.

The chain employs TRBV11-3 and TRBJ2-7; 9 bases are shared with TRBD1. V shed 5 bases, J shed 6 bases, and the junction held 14 bases outside the gene matches. The germline V gene encodes CDR1 SGHNT and CDR2 YENEEA. This CDR3 is 16 amino acids long. CDR3 amino acids: CASSGAGQGKALEQYF. The CDR3, as DNA: TGTGCCAGCAGCGGCGCCGGACAGGGGAAGGCTCTCGAGCAGTACTTC.

This clonotype was observed many times. The chain links TRBV7-9 to TRBJ2-3; 7 bases align to TRBD2. This CDR3 spans 16 amino acids. The junction had 12 bases not matched to a gene; V was cut back by 7 bases and J by 2 bases. Germline CDR1 SEHNR, CDR2 FQNEAQ (reference sequence). The DNA for the CDR3 is TGTGCCAGCACCTCGACTAGCAGAATCGACACAGATACGCAGTATTTT. As protein: CASTSTSRIDTDTQYF.

As regards this clonotype: This may stem from a read error, because a much larger clone lies one nucleotide away. This sequence joins TRBV11-2 and TRBJ2-3, with D possibly TRBD1 on 5 matching bases. CDR1 and CDR2 (germline): SGHAT, FQNNGV. The CDR3 spans 17 residues. CDR3 in amino acids: CGSSLLHGQVLRDTQYF. CDR3 DNA: TGTGGCAGCAGCTTATTACACGGACAAGTTTTAAGGGATACGCAGTATTTT.

There are many counts of this clonotype. CDR3 sequence reads: CASSILAGGTYEQYF. The CDR3 bases are TGTGCCAGCAGCATCCTAGCGGGGGGTACCTACGAGCAGTACTTC. The chain uses TRBV7-2 and TRBJ2-7; TRBD2 aligns across 11 bases. Trimming at V came to 5 bases and at J to 2 bases, leaving 5 bases not matched to a gene. The length of the CDR3 is 15 residues. CDR1 and CDR2 from the germline V gene are SGHTA and FQGNSA.

The J gene is TRBJ2-5, the V gene TRBV24-1; TRBD1 matches at 7 bases. V shed 6 bases, J shed 4 bases, and the junction held 13 bases outside the gene matches. CDR1 is KGHDR, CDR2 SFDVKD, per germline. CDR3 size: 16 residues. CDR3 DNA sequence: TGTGCCACCAGTCCACAGGGGTTTGATATAGCAGAGACCCAGTACTTC. It is translated as CATSPQGFDIAETQYF.

J is TRBJ2-7 and V is TRBV28; D tentatively fits TRBD1 or TRBD2 (6 bases each). The CDR3 length is 16 residues. CDR1 and CDR2 (germline): MDHEN, SYDVKM. Trimming removed 6 bases at V and 1 base at J, with 19 bases between. Written as DNA, the CDR3 is TGTGCCAGCAGAACTAGCCGGGACACACTTTCCTACGAGCAGTACTTC. It translates to CASRTSRDTLSYEQYF.

The table lists this clonotype with a few counts. J is TRBJ2-1 and V is TRBV7-9, with TRBD2 matching over 16 bases. After removal of 8 bases from V and 2 bases from J, the junction contained 3 bases not matched to a gene. This CDR3 is 16 amino acids long. Germline assignment: CDR1 SEHNR and CDR2 FQNEAQ (reference sequence). The CDR3 coding sequence is TGTGCCAGCGGGACTAGCGGGGGGGACGCCTACAATGAGCAGTTCTTC. Protein: CASGTSGGDAYNEQFF.

The chain joins TRBV7-6 to TRBJ2-2; D may match TRBD1 or TRBD2 (5 bases each). The germline CDR1 and CDR2 sequences are SGHVS and FNYEAQ. Trimming left V 2 bases short and J 0 bases short, with 13 bases between. There are 17 residues in the CDR3. The CDR3 spells CASSLPWGSTNTGELFF. In DNA form, the CDR3 reads TGTGCCAGCAGCTTACCCTGGGGGTCTACGAACACCGGGGAGCTGTTTTTT. The entire variable domain, with the rest obtained from reference TRBV7-6 and TRBJ2-2, is as follows: GAGVSQSPRYKVTKRGQDVALRCDPISGHVSLYWYRQALGQGPEFLTYFNYEAQQDKSGLPNDRFSAERPEGSISTLTIQRTEQRDSAMYRCASSLPWGSTNTGELFFGEGSRLTVL.

J is TRBJ1-1 and V is TRBV6-2 or TRBV6-3; 7 positions agree with TRBD1. Losses at the gene ends were 6 bases for V and 1 base for J; bases not matched to a gene: 2. Germline values: CDR1 MNHEY, CDR2 SVGEGT. The CDR3 spans 13 residues. This CDR3 reads CASRGTENTEAFF. CDR3 coding DNA: TGTGCCAGCAGGGGGACAGAGAACACTGAAGCTTTCTTT.

This clonotype was counted ten times or more. The chain uses TRBV12-3 or TRBV12-4 and TRBJ2-5, with TRBD2 matching 9 bases. The V segment lost 7 bases and the J segment 2 bases; nucleotides outside the gene matches: 8. The CDR3 runs 15 residues. The chain's CDR3 is CASTGGLAGQETQYF. As DNA, the CDR3 is TGTGCCAGCACCGGGGGACTAGCTGGGCAAGAGACCCAGTACTTC.